Listed below are T cell receptor beta chains from one sample, sequenced in a study of vaccination effects on CD4 cells after COVID-19. Their target antigens are unknown. Data came from immunoSEQ multiplex PCR; TCRdb stores just in-frame clones and leaves some out. The data show 28,000 or so clones, about 70% seen once. The source was CD4+ T cells from PBMCs cultured with SARS-CoV-2 spike peptides, collected before COVID-19 vaccination. These receptors all come from a human donor who received a COVID-19 vaccine. The CDR3 runs from the conserved cysteine through the conserved F or W. The order of the fields is V gene, D gene, clone size, J gene, CDR3 DNA, CDR3 protein. A D gene is named only where the DNA matches it firmly. The size of a clone is reported for some rows only, either as once, few or many, or as a class for expanded clones.

TRBV7-9	TRBD2	.	TRBJ2-5	TGTGCCAGCAGGAGACTAGCGGGAGGAGGGGAGACCCAGTACTTC	CASRRLAGGGETQYF
TRBV7-6	.	.	TRBJ2-6	TGTGCCAGCAGCTTACCAGACTACTCTGGGGCCAACGTCCTGACTTTC	CASSLPDYSGANVLTF
TRBV6-5	.	.	TRBJ1-1	TGTGCCAGCAGACGGGACATTTTGAACACTGAAGCTTTCTTT	CASRRDILNTEAFF
TRBV5-1	.	.	TRBJ2-3	TGCGCCAGCAGCGTCACAAGCACAGATACGCAGTATTTT	CASSVTSTDTQYF
TRBV6-1	.	.	TRBJ1-1	TGTGCCAGCAGTGAAGCCGGACACACTGAAGCTTTCTTT	CASSEAGHTEAFF
TRBV10-1	.	.	TRBJ2-6	TGCGCCTCGGGTCCTGGCTCTGGGGCCAACGTCCTGACTTTC	CASGPGSGANVLTF
TRBV9	TRBD1	.	TRBJ1-1	TGTGCCAGCAGCGGGAGGGACAGGCGGAGGAACACTGAAGCTTTCTTT	CASSGRDRRRNTEAFF
TRBV6-5	TRBD2	.	TRBJ2-1	TGTGCCAGCAAAGGGAGCGGGAGTTCCTACAATGAGCAGTTCTTC	CASKGSGSSYNEQFF
TRBV4-1	.	.	TRBJ1-1	TGCGCCAGCAGAGGGACCCTTAGGAACACTGAAGCTTTCTTT	CASRGTLRNTEAFF
TRBV12-3/TRBV12-4	TRBD2	.	TRBJ2-3	TGTGCCAGTGGGAGGGTAGATACGCAGTATTTT	CASGRVDTQYF
TRBV6-1	.	.	TRBJ1-6	TGTGCCAGCAGTGAACGTGGGCGAGGGAATTCACCCCTCCACTTT	CASSERGRGNSPLHF
TRBV9	.	.	TRBJ2-5	TGTGCCAGCAGCCCCCGTCAGTACAGGGTATCCGGATCAAGGGAGACCCAGTACTTC	CASSPRQYRVSGSRETQYF
TRBV9	.	once	TRBJ1-1	TGTGCCAGCAGCGACCGGGACGGCACTCCACAGGGCACTGAAGCTTTCTTT	CASSDRDGTPQGTEAFF
TRBV21-1	.	.	TRBJ2-7	TGTGCCAGCAAGCAAACCCCCGAACTAGCGGGAGGGTTCTACGAGCAGTACTTC	CASKQTPELAGGFYEQYF
TRBV9	TRBD1	.	TRBJ2-1	TGTGCCAGCAGCGTACACCGGGACAGGGGAAATGAGCAGTTCTTC	CASSVHRDRGNEQFF
TRBV6-6	TRBD1	.	TRBJ1-6	TGTGCCAGCAGGGGGACAGGGTCTTCACCCCTCCACTTT	CASRGTGSSPLHF
TRBV29-1	.	few	TRBJ1-2	TGCAGCGTTGAAAGAAATGGCTACACCTTC	CSVERNGYTF
TRBV15	TRBD2	.	TRBJ2-2	TGTGCCACCAGCAGAGAGGGCATAGCGGGAGTCGGCGGGGAGCTGTTTTTT	CATSREGIAGVGGELFF
TRBV6-5	.	.	TRBJ1-4	TGTGCCAGCAGTTACTCGATCGGGGAAAAACTGTTTTTT	CASSYSIGEKLFF
TRBV11-3	TRBD2	once	TRBJ2-7	TGTGCCAGCAGCTTAATGAGCGGGAGCGGCCACGAGCAGTACTTC	CASSLMSGSGHEQYF
TRBV7-9	TRBD1	few	TRBJ2-1	TGTGCCAGCAGCTTCTTGAGGACAGGGGTGGGTGGTGAGCAGTTCTTC	CASSFLRTGVGGEQFF
TRBV7-2	TRBD1	.	TRBJ1-2	TGTGCCAGCAGCTTGACTTCCGGGACAGCGTATGGCTACACCTTC	CASSLTSGTAYGYTF
TRBV11-2	TRBD1	.	TRBJ2-1	TGTGCCAGCAGCTTAGTTGTCGGACAGGGGCACAATGAGCAGTTCTTC	CASSLVVGQGHNEQFF
TRBV4-1	.	.	TRBJ2-3	TGCGCCAGCAGCCACAGGACTTCAGCAGATACGCAGTATTTT	CASSHRTSADTQYF
TRBV20-1	.	.	TRBJ2-3	TGCAGTGCTAGTCTTACCGAATCCGGCACAGATACGCAGTATTTT	CSASLTESGTDTQYF
TRBV20-1	.	.	TRBJ2-3	TGCAGTGCTAGTAATTACTCCGTTGTTTGGGGGGCAGCTGATACGCAGTATTTT	CSASNYSVVWGAADTQYF
TRBV18	.	.	TRBJ1-4	TGTGCCAGCTCACCGACTGAAGCAACTAATGAAAAACTGTTTTTT	CASSPTEATNEKLFF
TRBV15	.	.	TRBJ1-3	TGTGCCACCAGCAAACGGGCGGGGAGCGCTGGAAACACCATATATTTT	CATSKRAGSAGNTIYF
TRBV4-1	.	medium-sized	TRBJ1-3	TGCGCCAGCAGCCCCGACCGGGACCCTAGAAACACCATATATTTT	CASSPDRDPRNTIYF
TRBV4-1	.	.	TRBJ1-3	TGCGCCAGCAGCCAACGAGGCTATTTAAGCCCGACTGACTCTGGAAACACCATATATTTT	CASSQRGYLSPTDSGNTIYF
TRBV19	TRBD2	.	TRBJ2-1	TGTGCCAGTAGTCCCCTCTCGACTAGCCGGTACAATGAGCAGTTCTTC	CASSPLSTSRYNEQFF
TRBV27	TRBD2	.	TRBJ2-7	TGTGCCAGCAGTTTTACTAGCGGGAGGGCCTGGAGGGAAGAGCAGTACTTC	CASSFTSGRAWREEQYF
TRBV5-5	.	.	TRBJ2-7	TGTGCCAGCAGCACACCATCCTCCTACGAGCAGTACTTC	CASSTPSSYEQYF
TRBV4-1	.	.	TRBJ2-2	TGCGCCAGCAGCCAAGGGGACCGTAGAGATACCGGGGAGCTGTTTTTT	CASSQGDRRDTGELFF
TRBV6-5	.	.	TRBJ2-7	TGTGCCAGCACGTTTGGGCAGGGTGTTGACGAGCAGTACTTC	CASTFGQGVDEQYF
TRBV5-1	TRBD2	.	TRBJ2-5	TGCGCCAGCAGCTTCGGGGGGCAAGAGACCCAGTACTTC	CASSFGGQETQYF
TRBV25-1	TRBD1	.	TRBJ2-2	TGTGCCAGCAGTGAATTGGGACAGGGTTTATCTGCCGGGGAGCTGTTTTTT	CASSELGQGLSAGELFF
TRBV14	.	.	TRBJ1-6	TGTGCCAGCAGCCCGACAGGCGCCTCGGGGCCCCTCCACTTT	CASSPTGASGPLHF
TRBV10-1	.	few	TRBJ2-7	TGCGCCAGCAGTGAGGAGGGGACACTTTGCAACAACGAGCAGTACTTC	CASSEEGTLCNNEQYF
TRBV9	.	.	TRBJ1-2	TGTGCCAGCAGCGCTCATCCCCCATATGGCTACACCTTC	CASSAHPPYGYTF
TRBV11-3	.	.	TRBJ2-6	TGTGCCAGCAGCTTATCGCAAGGAGGCTTTGGGGCCAACGTCCTGACTTTC	CASSLSQGGFGANVLTF
TRBV2	.	.	TRBJ1-6	TGTGCCAGCAGAGGAGGGTCAGGTCCCTATTCACCCCTCCACTTT	CASRGGSGPYSPLHF
TRBV18	.	.	TRBJ2-7	TGTGCCAGCTCACCGGGCGGCTCCTACGAGCAGTACTTC	CASSPGGSYEQYF
TRBV7-2	.	.	TRBJ2-7	TGTGCCAGCAGCTTAGTTGGACTTAACTACGAGCAGTACTTC	CASSLVGLNYEQYF
TRBV9	.	.	TRBJ1-1	TGTGCTTCCAACCCATTCGAAGGGAACACTGAAGCTTTCTTT	CASNPFEGNTEAFF
TRBV2	TRBD1	.	TRBJ2-6	TGTGCCAGCGGACAGGGCAGCTCTGGGGCCAACGTCCTGACTTTC	CASGQGSSGANVLTF
TRBV15	.	.	TRBJ2-3	TGTGCCACCAGCAGGGACTATGGCGCAGATACGCAGTATTTT	CATSRDYGADTQYF
TRBV27	TRBD1	.	TRBJ1-1	TGTGCCAGCAGTTTGACAGGGCTTTCCATGAACACTGAAGCTTTCTTT	CASSLTGLSMNTEAFF
TRBV20-1	.	.	TRBJ2-1	TGCAGTGCTAGTTTGGGGGGTAGCTCCTACAATGAGCAGTTCTTC	CSASLGGSSYNEQFF
TRBV15	.	.	TRBJ1-1	TGTGCCACCAGCAGAGATCCCCAGGGCACTGAAGCTTTCTTT	CATSRDPQGTEAFF
TRBV16	.	.	TRBJ1-5	TGTGCCAGCAGCCCCGGGACGGTGAATCAGCCCCAGCATTTT	CASSPGTVNQPQHF
TRBV19	.	.	TRBJ2-5	TGTGCCAGTAGTATATCCGCCGGGACTGTAGAGACCCAGTACTTC	CASSISAGTVETQYF
TRBV5-6	.	few	TRBJ2-3	TGTGCCAGCAGCCCGGGACGAGAGACAGATACGCAGTATTTT	CASSPGRETDTQYF
TRBV30	TRBD1	.	TRBJ1-1	TGTGCCTGGAGTGGACAGGGATGGACTGAAGCTTTCTTT	CAWSGQGWTEAFF